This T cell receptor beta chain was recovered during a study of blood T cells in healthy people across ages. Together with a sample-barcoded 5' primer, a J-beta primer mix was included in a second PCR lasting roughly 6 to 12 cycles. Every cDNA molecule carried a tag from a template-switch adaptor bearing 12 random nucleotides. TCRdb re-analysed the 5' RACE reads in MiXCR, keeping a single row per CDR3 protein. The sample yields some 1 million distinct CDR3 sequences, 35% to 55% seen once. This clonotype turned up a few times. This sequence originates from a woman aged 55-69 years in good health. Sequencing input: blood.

The CDR3 here is CAWSRTGTNYGYTF. The CDR3 DNA follows: TGTGCCTGGAGCCGGACAGGGACGAACTATGGCTACACCTTC. The chain employs TRBV30 and TRBJ1-2, with 8 bases fitting TRBD1. J was trimmed by 2 bases and V by 3 bases; bases with no gene match: 5. The CDR3 runs 14 residues. Germline CDR1 reads GTSNPN; CDR2 reads SVGIG (reference sequence).